This T cell receptor (beta chain) originates from a study of blood T cells in healthy people across ages. There are 14 residues in the CDR3. The germline CDR1 and CDR2 sequences are SGHAT and FQNNGV. The V gene lost 5 bases and the J gene lost 6 bases, with 14 bases spanning the gap. Together with a sample-barcoded 5' primer, a J-beta primer mix was included in a second PCR lasting about 6 to 12 cycles. Each CDR3 protein gets one entry after TCRdb re-called the 5' RACE reads with MiXCR. The sample records fewer than 950,000 distinct CDR3 sequences, approximately 53% being singletons. The receptor was isolated from a man of 80 years or more in good health. Input material: blood. The rearrangement uses TRBV11-2 and TRBJ2-1, with D tentatively TRBD2 (6 bases). DNA for the CDR3: TGTGCCAGCAGCCCGACTAGGATTGTCAATGAGCAGTTCTTC. This codes for CASSPTRIVNEQFF.